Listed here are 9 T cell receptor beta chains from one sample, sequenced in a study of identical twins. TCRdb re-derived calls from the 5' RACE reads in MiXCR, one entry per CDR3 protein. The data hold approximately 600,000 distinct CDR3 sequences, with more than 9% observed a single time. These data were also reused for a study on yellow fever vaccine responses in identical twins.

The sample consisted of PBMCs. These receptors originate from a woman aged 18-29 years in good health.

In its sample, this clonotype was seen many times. The CDR3 sequence is CASSPPGKRYEQYF. The CDR3 DNA is TGTGCCAGCTCACCACCGGGCAAAAGGTACGAGCAGTACTTC. The chain links TRBV18 to TRBJ2-7; D is unclear. Trimming took 0 bases from V and 4 from J, leaving 10 bases between them. The CDR3 is made up of 14 amino acids. Looked up from germline, CDR1 is KGHSH and CDR2 is LQKENI.

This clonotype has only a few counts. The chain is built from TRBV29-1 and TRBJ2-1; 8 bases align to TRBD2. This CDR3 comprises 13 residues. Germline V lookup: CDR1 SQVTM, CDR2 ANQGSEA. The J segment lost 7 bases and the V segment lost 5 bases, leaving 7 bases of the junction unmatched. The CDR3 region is CSVLRGGTNEQFF. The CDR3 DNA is TGCAGCGTTCTCCGGGGGGGAACAAATGAGCAGTTCTTC.

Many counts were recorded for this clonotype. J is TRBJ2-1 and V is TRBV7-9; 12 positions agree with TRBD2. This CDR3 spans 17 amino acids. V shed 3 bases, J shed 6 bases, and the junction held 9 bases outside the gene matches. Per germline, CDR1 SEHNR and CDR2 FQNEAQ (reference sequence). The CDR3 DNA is TGTGCCAGCAGCTTTCCGACTAGCGGGAGAACTTTCAATGAGCAGTTCTTC. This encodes CASSFPTSGRTFNEQFF.

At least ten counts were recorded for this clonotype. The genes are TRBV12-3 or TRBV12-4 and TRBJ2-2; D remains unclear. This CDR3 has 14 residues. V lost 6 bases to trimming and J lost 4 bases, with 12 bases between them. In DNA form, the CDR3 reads TGTGCCAGCAGCCTCTCAGGTAGCACCGGGGAGCTGTTTTTT. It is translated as CASSLSGSTGELFF.

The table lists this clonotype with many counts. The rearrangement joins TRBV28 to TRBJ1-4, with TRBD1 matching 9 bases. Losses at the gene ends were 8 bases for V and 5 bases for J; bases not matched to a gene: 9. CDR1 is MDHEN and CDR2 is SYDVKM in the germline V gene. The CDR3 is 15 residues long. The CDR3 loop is CASGGQGIPNEKLFF. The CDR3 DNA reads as TGTGCCAGCGGCGGACAGGGGATTCCAAATGAAAAACTGTTTTTT.

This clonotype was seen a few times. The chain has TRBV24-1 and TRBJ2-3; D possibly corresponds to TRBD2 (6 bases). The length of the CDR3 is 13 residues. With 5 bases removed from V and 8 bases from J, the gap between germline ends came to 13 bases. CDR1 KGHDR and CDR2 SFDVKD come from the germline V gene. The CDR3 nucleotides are TGTGCCACCAGTGTAGGTTCGGGACTTACGCAGTATTTT. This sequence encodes CATSVGSGLTQYF.

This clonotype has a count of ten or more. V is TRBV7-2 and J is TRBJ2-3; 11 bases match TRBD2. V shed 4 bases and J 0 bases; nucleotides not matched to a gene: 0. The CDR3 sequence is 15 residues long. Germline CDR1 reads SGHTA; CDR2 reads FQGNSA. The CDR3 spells CASSWTSGSTDTQYF. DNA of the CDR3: TGTGCCAGCAGCTGGACTAGCGGGAGCACAGATACGCAGTATTTT.

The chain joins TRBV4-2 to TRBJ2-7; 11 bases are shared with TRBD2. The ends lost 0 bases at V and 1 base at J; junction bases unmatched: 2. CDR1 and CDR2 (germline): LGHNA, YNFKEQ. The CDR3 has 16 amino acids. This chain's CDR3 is CASSQDWTSGSYEQYF. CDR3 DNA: TGTGCCAGCAGCCAAGACTGGACTAGCGGGTCCTACGAGCAGTACTTC.

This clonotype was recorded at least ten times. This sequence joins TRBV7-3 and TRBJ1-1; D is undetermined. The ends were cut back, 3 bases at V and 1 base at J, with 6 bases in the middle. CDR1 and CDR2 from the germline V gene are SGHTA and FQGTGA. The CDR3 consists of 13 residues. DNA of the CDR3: TGTGCCAGCAGCTTGGTGCCGAACACTGAAGCTTTCTTT. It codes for CASSLVPNTEAFF.